This T cell receptor (beta chain) is from a study of T cells in tuberculosis. Whole-study findings and limits: GEM motif frequencies gave over 55% accuracy; the GMM repertoire gave roughly 90%. Shorter CDR3-alpha in active tuberculosis partly drove smaller distances. Selection depended on which cryopreserved specimens were available.

The data were produced by immunoSEQ multiplex PCR, yet TCRdb's version contains in-frame clones alone and is incomplete. Of 20,000 to 25,000 clones detected, roughly nine tenths appear once; the ten largest clones hold around 15%. As concerns this clone: Antigen unknown.

Latent tuberculosis screening used tuberculin skin test and IGRA at entry. CDR1 is LGHNA and CDR2 is YSLEER in the germline V gene. V was clipped by 2 bases and J by 5 bases, with 9 bases between them. CDR3 length: 13 residues. Sequenced sample: PBMCs. The V and J genes are TRBV4-3 and TRBJ1-1; D ambiguous. The sequence derives from a donor aged 5 to 30 with latent tuberculosis or without tuberculosis infection. The CDR3 nucleotides are TGCGCCAGCAGCCAACCGGGGAGGACTGAAGCTTTCTTT. This codes for CASSQPGRTEAFF.